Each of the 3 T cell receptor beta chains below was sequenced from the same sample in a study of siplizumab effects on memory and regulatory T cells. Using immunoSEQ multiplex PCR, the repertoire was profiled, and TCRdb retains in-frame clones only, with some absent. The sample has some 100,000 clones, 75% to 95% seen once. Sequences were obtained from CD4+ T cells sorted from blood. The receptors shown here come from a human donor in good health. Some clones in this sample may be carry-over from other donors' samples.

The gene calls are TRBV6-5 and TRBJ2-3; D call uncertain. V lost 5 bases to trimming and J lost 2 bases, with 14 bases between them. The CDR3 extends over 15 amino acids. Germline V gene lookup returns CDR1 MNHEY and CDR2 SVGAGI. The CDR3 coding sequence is TGTGCCAGCAGTCACAGCTCCGGCCCCACAGATACGCAGTATTTT. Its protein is CASSHSSGPTDTQYF.

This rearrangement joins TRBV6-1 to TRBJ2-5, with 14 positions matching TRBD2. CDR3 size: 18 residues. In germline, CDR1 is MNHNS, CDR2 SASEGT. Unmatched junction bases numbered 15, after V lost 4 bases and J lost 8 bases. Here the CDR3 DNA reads TGTGCCAGCAGTGGACCGGGACTAGCGGGAGAGGGCTCTAAAACCCAGTACTTC. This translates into CASSGPGLAGEGSKTQYF.

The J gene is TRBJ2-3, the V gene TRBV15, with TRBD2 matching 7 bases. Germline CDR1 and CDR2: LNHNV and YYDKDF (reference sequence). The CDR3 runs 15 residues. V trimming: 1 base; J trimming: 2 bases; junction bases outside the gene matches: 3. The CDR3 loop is CATSRGTRYTDTQYF. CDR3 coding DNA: TGTGCCACCAGCAGAGGGACTAGATACACAGATACGCAGTATTTT. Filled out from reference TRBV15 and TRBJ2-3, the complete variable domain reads DAMVIQNPRYQVTQFGKPVTLSCSQTLNHNVMYWYQQKSSQAPKLLFHYYDKDFNNEADTPDNFQSRRPNTSFCFLDIRSPGLGDTAMYLCATSRGTRYTDTQYFGPGTRLTVL.